This note documents a single TCR beta chain sequence. Antigen specificity is unknown. The entry originates in a study of blood T cells in healthy people across ages. Notes on the study in general: A conclusive naive versus antigen-experienced comparison was prevented by the unsorted PBMCs. The recorded TCR beta diversity per million T cells decreased in a roughly linear manner with age.

The use of a sample-barcoded 5' primer and a J-beta primer mix characterized a second PCR of roughly 6 to 11 cycles. One entry per CDR3 protein, called by TCRdb with MiXCR from the 5' RACE reads. The sample lists about 640,000 distinct CDR3 sequences; 58% were seen once. This CDR3 contains 15 residues. The V gene is TRBV12-3 or TRBV12-4, the J gene TRBJ2-4; TRBD1 matches at 9 bases. TRBJ2-5 matches the DNA end more closely, so the J call is doubtful. Sequenced: blood. The origin of this receptor is a man between 60 and 75 years old in good health. CDR3: CASSLGDRDGETQYF. The CDR3 DNA reads TGTGCCAGCAGCCTCGGGGACAGGGATGGGGAGACCCAGTACTTC.